Listed below are T cell receptor beta chains from one sample, sequenced in a study of blood T cell repertoires in COVID-19. Here immunoSEQ multiplex PCR was the method, and the copy in TCRdb shows in-frame clones only, minus some. The sample consists of roughly 240,000 clones, roughly 89% of them appearing once. Sequenced: PBMCs or T cells enriched from blood (not recorded which). These receptors were obtained from a woman under 40 with acute COVID-19. CDR3s include the opening cysteine and the closing phenylalanine or tryptophan. Some rows mark clone size as missing; the rest say once, few, many or name a class of expanded clone.

>TRBV14|TRBJ1-1|few
CASSLTGQNTEAFF
>TRBV29-1|TRBJ2-5|.
CSVEDRERGYQETQYF
>TRBV30|TRBJ2-5|.
CAWSVDNGETQYF
>TRBV15|TRBJ1-4|.
CATSTILGHEDEKLFF
>TRBV7-2|TRBJ1-6|.
CASSPAGFPTAPLHF
>TRBV19|TRBJ1-2|.
CASSMQTAYGYTF
>TRBV6-2/TRBV6-3|TRBJ2-1|.
CASSPQASYNEQFF
>TRBV27|TRBJ2-2|.
CASSRKQGRDTGELFF
>TRBV15|TRBJ2-7|.
CATSPRTTGDTYEQYF
>TRBV29-1|TRBJ1-1|.
CSVEHTLNTEAFF
>TRBV29-1|TRBJ1-6|.
CSVEEAAGSPLHF
>TRBV10-3|TRBJ2-7|.
CAISEPPLLQYF
>TRBV5-8|TRBJ1-5|.
CASSRGGQGSNQPQHF
>TRBV7-8|TRBJ1-1|once
CASSLGSAGITEAFF
>TRBV7-6|TRBJ2-3|.
CASSSWTGTLGADTQYF
>TRBV7-2|TRBJ1-1|.
CASSLAGTAWNTEAFF
>TRBV5-5|TRBJ1-2|.
CASSQDRDGYTF
>TRBV5-1|TRBJ1-1|.
CASRSGTGGRTEAFF
>TRBV7-2|TRBJ2-3|.
CASSLVSGVIADTQYF
>TRBV30|TRBJ1-2|.
CAWSVQGAAVGYTF
>TRBV6-1|TRBJ1-1|.
CASSDKSKQDTEAFF
>TRBV7-6|TRBJ2-7|.
CASSPGLFYEQYF
>TRBV7-2|TRBJ2-7|.
CASSLTMAYEQYF